Shown below are 21 T cell receptor beta chains from a single sample sequenced in a study of blood T cells in healthy people across ages (dated by TCRdb to the mid-2010s). Receptor libraries were prepared by 5' RACE. Reads for this sample came from an Illumina HiSeq 2500. A second roughly 6 to 12 cycle PCR used a sample-barcoded 5' primer and a J-beta primer mix. Clones were called with MiXCR by TCRdb after fastp trimmed the public reads at Q25, and only in-frame beta chains were retained. Every distinct CDR3 protein forms one entry, paired with its most common genes and DNA. Counted in this sample were roughly 1.7 million distinct CDR3 sequences; approximately 32% of them appeared once. The ten largest account for 11% of the sample. The sample consisted of blood. These receptors all come from a woman aged 30 to 39 in good health.

The chain couples TRBV6-1 to TRBJ2-5; D gene unclear. This CDR3 contains 11 residues. Germline CDR1 is MNHNS and CDR2 is SASEGT. The V end was cut by 0 bases, the J end by 13 bases, with 9 bases between. CDR3 bases: TGTGCCAGCAGTGAAGCGGTGTCGGTGTACTTC. Translating it yields CASSEAVSVYF.

This clonotype was observed many times. The chain joins TRBV10-3 to TRBJ2-5; 9 bases align to TRBD2. There are 17 residues in the CDR3. J was trimmed by 3 bases and V by 0 bases; bases with no gene match: 8. CDR1 and CDR2 from the germline V gene are ENHRY and SYGVKD. As DNA, the CDR3 is TGTGCCATCAGTGAGTCGGGACTAGCCACGGGGAAAGAGACCCAGTACTTC. Its translation: CAISESGLATGKETQYF.

In this sample, this clonotype turned up many times. The V and J genes are TRBV10-3 and TRBJ2-5; D remains ambiguous. Trimming took 4 bases from V and 1 from J, leaving 7 bases between them. The CDR3 runs 13 residues. Per germline, CDR1 ENHRY and CDR2 SYGVKD. CDR3 nucleotide sequence: TGTGCCATCAGTGGCCACAGCCAAGAGACCCAGTACTTC. Encoded protein: CAISGHSQETQYF.

The CDR3: CATSRGGTASYEQYF. CDR3 sequence (DNA): TGTGCCACCAGCAGAGGTGGGACCGCTTCCTACGAGCAGTACTTC. The chain is built from TRBV15 and TRBJ2-7; D might be TRBD1 or TRBD2, each matching 5 bases. The CDR3 runs 15 residues. Germline V gene lookup returns CDR1 LNHNV and CDR2 YYDKDF (reference sequence). The V gene lost 1 base and the J gene lost 1 base, with 11 bases spanning the gap.

The chain joins TRBV4-2 to TRBJ2-1, with 10 bases aligning to TRBD1. V shed 4 bases and J 5 bases; nucleotides not matched to a gene: 5. This CDR3 is built from 15 residues. The germline gives CDR1 LGHNA, CDR2 YNFKEQ. CDR3 loop: CASSPRDRGDNEQFF. The CDR3 DNA reads TGTGCCAGCAGCCCCAGGGACAGGGGAGACAATGAGCAGTTCTTC.

The chain couples TRBV7-2 to TRBJ1-1; D is ambiguous. There are 15 residues in the CDR3. Trimming cost V 4 bases and J 4 bases, with 16 bases left between them. Germline lookup yields CDR1 SGHTA and CDR2 FQGNSA. In DNA, the CDR3 is TGTGCCAGCAGCTCGGGTTACAGAACGAGCACTGAAGCTTTCTTT. Protein sequence: CASSSGYRTSTEAFF.

This clonotype has only a few counts. The genes are TRBV20-1 and TRBJ2-4, with D uncertain. Germline values: CDR1 DFQATT, CDR2 SNEGSKA (reference sequence). V lost 3 bases, J lost 3 bases, and 12 bases lay in between. The CDR3 is made up of 14 amino acids. CDR3 in DNA: TGCAGTGCTAGTCACAGCTCTGACAAAAACATTCAGTACTTC. Translating it yields CSASHSSDKNIQYF.

Points on this clonotype: A read error may explain this, as a much larger clone is one base away. The V and J genes are TRBV27 and TRBJ2-1; 8 positions match TRBD1. Germline values: CDR1 MNHEY, CDR2 SMNVEV (reference sequence). The CDR3 spans 14 residues. Written as DNA, the CDR3 is TGTGCCAGCAGTCCCCGGACAGGGTCCAATAAGCAGTTCTTC. It specifies CASSPRTGSNKQFF.

Here the CDR3 DNA reads TGTGCCAGCAGCTTAGCTTTCGGGGGGGAGCAGTACTTC. It yields the protein CASSLAFGGEQYF. The rearrangement uses TRBV7-6 and TRBJ2-7; 7 bases are a match to TRBD2. The V segment lost 0 bases and the J segment 7 bases; nucleotides outside the gene matches: 3. Germline V gene sequence: CDR1 SGHVS, CDR2 FNYEAQ. This CDR3 is 13 amino acids long.

This clonotype has just a few counts. This chain joins TRBV6-5 and TRBJ2-7; the D gene could be TRBD1 or TRBD2 (5 bases each). The CDR3 covers 14 residues. The germline V gene encodes CDR1 MNHEY and CDR2 SVGAGI. Trimming stripped 0 bases from V and 3 bases from J, with 9 bases between. The CDR3 spells CASSYSTTGYEQYF. The CDR3 DNA reads TGTGCCAGCAGTTACTCGACTACAGGCTACGAGCAGTACTTC.

This clonotype was detected only a few times. The junction and the germline gene differ at one end; a read error may be behind it. The V and J genes are TRBV12-3 or TRBV12-4 and TRBJ2-3; D is unresolved. The CDR3 has 15 residues. The CDR3 region has the DNA TGTGCCAGCAGTTTACTATCAAGTAGCACAGATGCGCAGTATTTT. It codes for CASSLLSSSTDAQYF.

The J gene is TRBJ2-7, the V gene TRBV12-3 or TRBV12-4; D unresolved. This CDR3 has 13 residues. The V end lost 3 bases, the J end lost 10 bases, and 16 bases lay between the germline ends. CDR3 sequence: CASSFYRQEAQYF. The DNA of the CDR3 is TGTGCCAGCAGTTTCTACAGACAAGAGGCCCAGTACTTC.

This clonotype was recorded a few times. This sequence joins TRBV7-9 and TRBJ1-2; D is ambiguous. The germline V gene has CDR1 SEHNR and CDR2 FQNEAQ (reference sequence). Trimming took off 5 bases at V and 6 bases at J, with 13 bases between the two ends. CDR3 length equals 13 residues. The CDR3 DNA follows: TGTGCCAGCAGCGGATTGGGGTCCGATGGCTACACCTTC. Translation: CASSGLGSDGYTF.

This clonotype was seen only once. The J gene is TRBJ2-7, the V gene TRBV27, with 7 bases matching TRBD2. CDR3 length: 14 residues. Germline assignment: CDR1 MNHEY and CDR2 SMNVEV (reference sequence). The V segment lost 6 bases and the J segment 1 base; nucleotides outside the gene matches: 6. CDR3 DNA sequence: TGTGCCAGCAGCGCTAGCGGTTGGTCCTACGAGCAGTACTTC. The encoded protein is CASSASGWSYEQYF.

This clonotype came up a few times. J is TRBJ2-6 and V is TRBV29-1; weak D call: TRBD2 (6 bases). The germline V gene has CDR1 SQVTM and CDR2 ANQGSEA. This CDR3 region has 16 residues. Trimming cost V 6 bases and J 0 bases, with 15 bases left between them. For the CDR3, the DNA is TGCAGCGTCCCCCGGGAGCTACACTCTGGGGCCAACGTCCTGACTTTC. It translates to CSVPRELHSGANVLTF.

This chain connects TRBV5-5 to TRBJ1-1, with 7 bases aligning to TRBD1. This CDR3 has 14 amino acids. V gave up 9 bases and J gave up 0 bases; unmatched junction bases: 8. Germline V gene data show CDR1 as SGHKS and CDR2 as YYEKEE (reference sequence). CDR3 amino acids: CATDREGLNTEAFF. CDR3 bases: TGTGCCACTGACAGGGAAGGATTGAACACTGAAGCTTTCTTT.

The V gene is TRBV5-1, the J gene TRBJ2-1; D may be TRBD1 (6 bases). The V and J ends lost 5 bases and 5 bases respectively, with 14 bases between them. Germline loops: CDR1 SGHRS, CDR2 YFSETQ. CDR3 length: 14 amino acids. DNA for the CDR3: TGCGCCAGCAGTAAGGGGGATTTGGACAATGAGCAGTTCTTC. Residues: CASSKGDLDNEQFF.

CDR3 sequence (DNA): TGTGCCAGCAGTCCGTCACAAAGACTAGCGGGGTCCTACAATGAGCAGTTCTTC. Amino acid sequence: CASSPSQRLAGSYNEQFF. This rearrangement joins TRBV6-1 to TRBJ2-1, with 11 bases lining up with TRBD2. Trimming cost V 5 bases and J 1 base; bases outside gene matches: 10. From germline, CDR1 is MNHNS and CDR2 SASEGT. The CDR3 has 18 residues.

Note on this clonotype: This may be a read error, as it is one base from a much larger clone. The chain recombines TRBV29-1 with TRBJ1-5, with D possibly being TRBD1 (5 bases). The CDR3 sequence is 12 residues long. Per germline, CDR1 SQVTM and CDR2 ANQGSEA. The CDR3 DNA reads as TGCAGCGCCGGACATGTCAATCAGCCCCGGCATTTT. It specifies CSAGHVNQPRHF.

Points on this clonotype: At one end, the junction sequence differs from germline, possibly due to a read error. The V gene is TRBV13, the J gene TRBJ2-2, with TRBD2 matching over 15 bases. The CDR3 contains 20 residues. Per germline, CDR1 PRHDT and CDR2 FYEKMQ (reference sequence). The CDR3 is CTSSPLRTSGRVSNTGELFF. DNA of the CDR3: TGTACCAGCAGCCCTCTGCGGACTAGCGGGAGGGTTTCGAACACCGGGGAGCTGTTTTTT.

The table lists this clonotype with a few counts. The rearrangement uses TRBV15 and TRBJ1-1; D possibly corresponds to TRBD1 (6 bases). Germline loops: CDR1 LNHNV, CDR2 YYDKDF (reference sequence). Trimming cost V 0 bases and J 1 base, with 9 bases left between them. The CDR3 is 15 residues long. CDR3 sequence: CATSRDQGPNTEAFF. The DNA of the CDR3 is TGTGCCACCAGCAGAGACCAGGGGCCGAACACTGAAGCTTTCTTT. The variable domain in full, with the rest retrieved from reference TRBV15 and TRBJ1-1, is DAMVIQNPRYQVTQFGKPVTLSCSQTLNHNVMYWYQQKSSQAPKLLFHYYDKDFNNEADTPDNFQSRRPNTSFCFLDIRSPGLGDTAMYLCATSRDQGPNTEAFFGQGTRLTVV.